The 20 T cell receptor beta chains given below trace back to one sample, sequenced in a study of breast tumors, draining lymph nodes, adjacent tissues. TCRdb itself ran the multiplex PCR reads through MiXCR, one entry per CDR3 protein. The table includes 190,000 or so distinct CDR3 sequences, about 32% detected once. Axillary draining lymph nodes of breast cancer patients supplied the node samples. The sequenced material came from axillary lymph node tissue. The receptors were sampled from a female donor with breast cancer. Some clones in this sample may be carry-over from other donors' samples.

The table lists this clonotype with many counts. This chain connects TRBV20-1 to TRBJ2-1; D is possibly TRBD2 (7 bases). V lost 4 bases and J lost 9, with 16 bases in between. This CDR3 contains 13 residues. Germline CDR1 and CDR2: DFQATT and SNEGSKA (reference sequence). CDR3 coding DNA: TGCAGTGCTAATGGGGGGGCGGGATTTGAGCAGTTCTTC. Its translation: CSANGGAGFEQFF.

This CDR3 is CASGQEDRYSYEQYF. The CDR3 DNA is TGTGCCAGCGGCCAAGAAGACAGGTACTCCTACGAGCAGTACTTC. The V gene is TRBV2, the J gene TRBJ2-7; perhaps TRBD1 as D (6 bases). Trimming shortened V by 8 bases and J by 0 bases, and 17 bases separated the two germline ends. Germline CDR1 SNHLY, CDR2 FYNNEI. The CDR3 has 15 residues.

The V and J genes are TRBV11-3 and TRBJ2-7, with TRBD2 as a possible D gene (6 bases). The V and J ends lost 8 bases and 6 bases respectively, with 17 bases between them. The V gene's germline CDR1 is SGHNT and CDR2 YENEEA. This CDR3 spans 13 amino acids. The CDR3 DNA is TGTGCCAGCGGGGAGGACGGGGAGAGCGAGCAGTACTTC. Amino acid sequence: CASGEDGESEQYF.

This clonotype was counted at least ten times. The chain joins TRBV10-2 to TRBJ2-3; no definite D call. The length of the CDR3 is 14 residues. Germline CDR1 reads WSHSY; CDR2 reads SAAADI. With 0 bases removed from V and 5 bases from J, the gap between germline ends came to 9 bases. CDR3 loop: CASSESAGVDTQYF. The CDR3 DNA reads as TGCGCCAGCAGTGAGTCGGCTGGGGTAGATACGCAGTATTTT.

This clonotype was seen ten or more times. The rearrangement joins TRBV12-3 or TRBV12-4 to TRBJ2-6; D gene ambiguous. Trimming removed 3 bases at V and 3 bases at J, with 3 bases between. This CDR3 has 13 amino acids. The CDR3 nucleotides are TGTGCCAGCAGTTTTGGTGGGGCCAACGTCCTGACTTTC. Residues: CASSFGGANVLTF.

In this sample, this clonotype turned up many times. The J gene is TRBJ2-1, the V gene TRBV9, with 8 bases aligning to TRBD2. The CDR3 loop spans 15 amino acids. CDR1 and CDR2 from the germline V gene are SGDLS and YYNGEE. V shed 0 bases, J shed 2 bases, and the junction held 1 base outside the gene matches. Here the CDR3 DNA reads TGTGCCAGCAGCGTAGGCGGGAGGACCTACAATGAGCAGTTCTTC. It encodes CASSVGGRTYNEQFF.

The chain joins TRBV7-3 to TRBJ1-4, with 7 nucleotides matching TRBD1. V lost 5 bases, J lost 4 bases, and 10 bases stayed unmatched. Germline-derived CDR1 and CDR2 are SGHTA and FQGTGA. The CDR3 consists of 16 residues. The CDR3, as DNA: TGTGCCAGCAGCCCTTCCGGGACAGTAGGTAATGAAAAACTGTTTTTT. It is translated as CASSPSGTVGNEKLFF.

Ten or more counts support this clonotype. The chain carries TRBV20-1 and TRBJ2-1; 12 bases are a match to TRBD2. CDR3 length: 14 amino acids. Germline CDR1 reads DFQATT; CDR2 reads SNEGSKA (reference sequence). With 6 bases clipped from V and 2 bases from J, the junction kept 2 bases outside the gene matches. CDR3 DNA sequence: TGCAGTGCCAGGACTAGCGGGGCCTACAATGAGCAGTTCTTC. It specifies CSARTSGAYNEQFF.

This clonotype was seen a few times. The V and J genes are TRBV10-1 and TRBJ2-1, with TRBD2 identical over 13 bases. Germline CDR1 WNHNN, CDR2 SYGVQD (reference sequence). The V segment lost 5 bases and the J segment 7 bases; nucleotides outside the gene matches: 5. The CDR3 loop spans 15 amino acids. The CDR3 nucleotides are TGCGCCAGCAGTTCCGGGACTAGCGGGAAGAATGAGCAGTTCTTC. Its protein is CASSSGTSGKNEQFF.

This clonotype was detected many times. The CDR3 bases are TGTGCCAGCAGCCGGGAGGGCAAGTACGAGCAGTACTTC. Its translation: CASSREGKYEQYF. The chain employs TRBV28 and TRBJ2-7; 8 bases match TRBD2. The CDR3 consists of 13 residues. V was clipped by 6 bases and J by 4 bases; unmatched bases: 5. Germline V gives CDR1 MDHEN, CDR2 SYDVKM.

At least ten counts were recorded for this clonotype. The chain employs TRBV5-1 and TRBJ2-3; a possible D gene is TRBD2 (6 bases). Trimming left V 7 bases short and J 0 bases short, with 18 bases between. This CDR3 spans 16 amino acids. The V gene's germline CDR1 is SGHRS and CDR2 YFSETQ. CDR3 in amino acids: CASALVSGPSTDTQYF. The CDR3 DNA reads as TGCGCCAGCGCTCTGGTGAGCGGGCCTAGCACAGATACGCAGTATTTT.

The table lists this clonotype with many counts. The chain links TRBV5-5 to TRBJ2-1; 8 bases line up with TRBD2. The CDR3 extends over 16 amino acids. Germline V gene lookup returns CDR1 SGHKS and CDR2 YYEKEE (reference sequence). V shed 4 bases, J shed 2 bases, and the junction held 8 bases outside the gene matches. The CDR3 loop is CASSPLAGGAYNEQFF. The CDR3 region has the DNA TGTGCCAGCAGCCCCCTGGCGGGGGGAGCCTACAATGAGCAGTTCTTC.

This clonotype came up many times. This chain links TRBV12-3 or TRBV12-4 with TRBJ1-2; D perhaps matches TRBD1 (6 bases). There are 13 residues in the CDR3. V lost 3 bases and J 4 bases, leaving 9 bases between the germline ends. The CDR3 reads CASSLDRPYGYTF. The DNA of the CDR3 is TGTGCCAGCAGTTTGGACAGACCCTATGGCTACACCTTC.

This clonotype was seen ten or more times. The chain has TRBV4-3 and TRBJ2-5; TRBD2 matches at 9 bases. This CDR3 spans 14 amino acids. V shed 3 bases and J 3 bases; nucleotides not matched to a gene: 2. Looked up from germline, CDR1 is LGHNA and CDR2 is YSLEER. CDR3 amino acids: CASSQGLAEETQYF. The CDR3 DNA reads TGCGCCAGCAGCCAGGGACTAGCAGAAGAGACCCAGTACTTC.

This chain joins TRBV20-1 and TRBJ2-3; 10 nucleotides align to TRBD2. Germline V gene sequence: CDR1 DFQATT, CDR2 SNEGSKA (reference sequence). The CDR3 runs to 15 residues. V lost 2 bases and J lost 1; bases outside the gene matches: 3. The CDR3 reads CSARSGLAGTDTQYF. The CDR3, as DNA: TGCAGTGCTAGATCCGGACTAGCGGGCACAGATACGCAGTATTTT.

This clonotype was seen ten or more times. The rearrangement uses TRBV10-3 and TRBJ2-7; a possible D gene is TRBD1 (6 bases). Trimming took off 7 bases at V and 6 bases at J, with 25 bases between the two ends. The CDR3 consists of 16 residues. CDR1 ENHRY and CDR2 SYGVKD come from the germline V gene. Here the CDR3 reads CAITLLPTGFFCEQYF. CDR3 bases: TGTGCCATCACCTTACTCCCTACAGGGTTCTTTTGCGAGCAGTACTTC.

The sample holds a few counts of this clonotype. This sequence joins TRBV6-1 and TRBJ1-3; D unclear. Germline V gene lookup returns CDR1 MNHNS and CDR2 SASEGT. The CDR3 runs 13 residues. The V gene lost 8 bases and the J gene lost 3 bases, with 11 bases spanning the gap. This CDR3 is CASSPGFGNTIYF. In DNA, the CDR3 is TGTGCCAGCTCACCAGGTTTTGGAAACACCATATATTTT.

Comments on this clonotype: Mismatch with germline at one junction end may stem from a read error. V gene TRBV5-5 combines with J gene TRBJ2-7; no firm D call. The CDR3 is 13 amino acids. Germline V gene data show CDR1 as SGHKS and CDR2 as YYEKEE (reference sequence). The CDR3 sequence is CASSLKSRLEQHF. The CDR3 DNA reads as TGTGCCAGCAGCTTGAAGAGTAGGCTAGAGCAGCACTTC.

This clonotype has ten or more counts. The V and J genes are TRBV12-3 or TRBV12-4 and TRBJ1-2; D not resolved. The CDR3 is 12 residues long. Trimming left V 3 bases short and J 5 bases short, with 7 bases between. The CDR3 DNA is TGTGCCAGCAGTTTGGGGAGGTATGGCTACACCTTC. It codes for CASSLGRYGYTF.

In this sample, this clonotype turned up many times. This sequence joins TRBV5-4 and TRBJ2-3; TRBD2 matches 12 bases. CDR1 and CDR2 (germline): SGHNT, YYREEE (reference sequence). V shed 2 bases and J 4 bases; nucleotides not matched to a gene: 5. This CDR3 region has 16 residues. The CDR3 DNA sequence: TGTGCCAGCAGCTTAGGACTAGCGGGAAGATCAGATACGCAGTATTTT. Translation: CASSLGLAGRSDTQYF.